A selection of T cell receptor beta chains follows, all from one sample in a study of blood T cell repertoires in COVID-19. Repertoires were generated with immunoSEQ multiplex PCR, while TCRdb's copy carries only in-frame clones and drops some. Of 40,000 or so clones in the sample, around 90% were seen once. Material for sequencing was peripheral blood. The receptor source for this set is a human donor in a cohort sampled during active COVID-19. The CDR3 runs from the conserved cysteine through the conserved F or W. The order of the fields is D gene, J gene, V gene, CDR3 length, clone size, CDR3 DNA, CDR3 protein. The D gene is left open where the match is weak. The size field is filled for only some rows; it gives once, few, many or a size class.

d_gene: TRBD1; j_gene: TRBJ2-7; v_gene: TRBV7-2; len: 15; abundance: once; CDR3nt: TGTGCCAGCAGTTATCGTTGGACAGGGGTCCACGAGCAGTACTTC; CDR3aa: CASSYRWTGVHEQYF
d_gene: NA; j_gene: TRBJ1-1; v_gene: TRBV5-1; len: 14; abundance: once; CDR3nt: TGCGCCAGCAGCCCACGAGGGAAAGGCACTGAAGCTTTCTTT; CDR3aa: CASSPRGKGTEAFF
d_gene: NA; j_gene: TRBJ1-2; v_gene: TRBV7-2; len: 14; abundance: NA; CDR3nt: TGTGCCAGCAGCCCCCCGGGGGGCGTTTATAGCTACACCTTC; CDR3aa: CASSPPGGVYSYTF
d_gene: TRBD1; j_gene: TRBJ1-2; v_gene: TRBV11-3; len: 18; abundance: NA; CDR3nt: TGTGCCAGCAGCTTAGTACGTAGACCGGGACAGGGTAACTATGGCTACACCTTC; CDR3aa: CASSLVRRPGQGNYGYTF
d_gene: NA; j_gene: TRBJ2-7; v_gene: TRBV6-5; len: 13; abundance: NA; CDR3nt: TGTGCCAGCAGTTACGCGGAAGCCTACGAGCAGTACTTC; CDR3aa: CASSYAEAYEQYF
d_gene: NA; j_gene: TRBJ2-7; v_gene: TRBV18; len: 14; abundance: NA; CDR3nt: TGTGCCAGCTCACCACCTGGACAGTCCTACGAGCAGTACTTC; CDR3aa: CASSPPGQSYEQYF
d_gene: NA; j_gene: TRBJ1-3; v_gene: TRBV29-1; len: 15; abundance: once; CDR3nt: TGCAGCGTTGGAGGGACTAGGTGGTCTGGAAACACCATATATTTT; CDR3aa: CSVGGTRWSGNTIYF
d_gene: TRBD1; j_gene: TRBJ2-7; v_gene: TRBV4-3; len: 14; abundance: NA; CDR3nt: TGCGCCAGCAGCCCGGGACAGGGGGCTGACGAGCAGTACTTC; CDR3aa: CASSPGQGADEQYF
d_gene: NA; j_gene: TRBJ1-2; v_gene: TRBV5-1; len: 15; abundance: NA; CDR3nt: TGCGCCAGTCAACTCATACCCGGGGAAAGCTATGGCTACACCTTC; CDR3aa: CASQLIPGESYGYTF
d_gene: NA; j_gene: TRBJ1-5; v_gene: TRBV5-6; len: 14; abundance: NA; CDR3nt: TGTGCCAGCAGCCGCCTCCGGGGCAATCAGCCCCAGCATTTT; CDR3aa: CASSRLRGNQPQHF
d_gene: NA; j_gene: TRBJ1-2; v_gene: TRBV6-2/TRBV6-3; len: 13; abundance: NA; CDR3nt: TGTGCCAGCAGTGACAGCCTTTTCTATGGCTACACCTTC; CDR3aa: CASSDSLFYGYTF
d_gene: TRBD1; j_gene: TRBJ2-2; v_gene: TRBV11-2; len: 16; abundance: once; CDR3nt: TGTGCCAGCAGCTTGAGACAGGGGCGGAACACCGGGGAGCTGTTTTTT; CDR3aa: CASSLRQGRNTGELFF
d_gene: NA; j_gene: TRBJ1-4; v_gene: TRBV18; len: 14; abundance: NA; CDR3nt: TGTGCCAGCTCACCAGGGTCAGGAAATGAAAAACTGTTTTTT; CDR3aa: CASSPGSGNEKLFF
d_gene: TRBD1; j_gene: TRBJ1-1; v_gene: TRBV11-2; len: 19; abundance: NA; CDR3nt: TGTGCCAGCAGCTTAGTAAAATGGGACAGGGGACGCGTACGCACTGAAGCTTTCTTT; CDR3aa: CASSLVKWDRGRVRTEAFF
d_gene: NA; j_gene: TRBJ1-1; v_gene: TRBV27; len: 13; abundance: NA; CDR3nt: TGTGCCAGCAGTTTGCGGGAATACACTGAAGCTTTCTTT; CDR3aa: CASSLREYTEAFF
d_gene: TRBD2; j_gene: TRBJ2-7; v_gene: TRBV7-9; len: 18; abundance: NA; CDR3nt: TGTGCCAGCAGCTTAGGACTAGCGGGGGTCCATTCGCGGGACGAGCAGTACTTC; CDR3aa: CASSLGLAGVHSRDEQYF
d_gene: NA; j_gene: TRBJ1-5; v_gene: TRBV5-5; len: 15; abundance: NA; CDR3nt: TGTGCCAGCAGCCCCGTCTCCGGTTCGGGTCAGCCCCAGCATTTT; CDR3aa: CASSPVSGSGQPQHF
d_gene: NA; j_gene: TRBJ2-1; v_gene: TRBV10-3; len: 21; abundance: NA; CDR3nt: TGTGCCATCAGTGATCTTGTCGGGGGGCGCGGGGCTAGGAGCTCCTACAATGAGCAGTTCTTC; CDR3aa: CAISDLVGGRGARSSYNEQFF
d_gene: NA; j_gene: TRBJ2-5; v_gene: TRBV21-1; len: 14; abundance: NA; CDR3nt: TGTGCCAGCAGCAAAGGGACAGGGACGAAGACCCAGTACTTC; CDR3aa: CASSKGTGTKTQYF
d_gene: NA; j_gene: TRBJ2-7; v_gene: TRBV24-1; len: 16; abundance: NA; CDR3nt: TGTGCCACCAGTGATCCGGGTCAGGAGGGGACGGACGAGCAGTACTTC; CDR3aa: CATSDPGQEGTDEQYF
d_gene: TRBD1; j_gene: TRBJ1-2; v_gene: TRBV6-1; len: 13; abundance: NA; CDR3nt: TGTGCCAGCAGTGAAATGACAGGGCCTGGCTACACCTTC; CDR3aa: CASSEMTGPGYTF
d_gene: NA; j_gene: TRBJ1-6; v_gene: TRBV19; len: 15; abundance: once; CDR3nt: TGTGCCAGTAGTATAGGGGCAACCGTAAATTCACCCCTCCACTTT; CDR3aa: CASSIGATVNSPLHF
d_gene: NA; j_gene: TRBJ1-2; v_gene: TRBV10-3; len: 14; abundance: NA; CDR3nt: TGTGCCACCCTTCTTCCGGGGGGCAACTATGGCTACACCTTC; CDR3aa: CATLLPGGNYGYTF
d_gene: NA; j_gene: TRBJ1-1; v_gene: TRBV9; len: 17; abundance: NA; CDR3nt: TGTGCCAGCAGCGTAGTTCGGGAGGACAGATTGAACACTGAAGCTTTCTTT; CDR3aa: CASSVVREDRLNTEAFF
d_gene: NA; j_gene: TRBJ1-5; v_gene: TRBV6-1; len: 13; abundance: NA; CDR3nt: TGTGCCAGCAGTGAGGGGGCTAGGCAGCCCCAGCATTTT; CDR3aa: CASSEGARQPQHF
d_gene: NA; j_gene: TRBJ2-5; v_gene: TRBV3-1/TRBV3-2; len: 19; abundance: NA; CDR3nt: TGTGCCAGCAGCCCCGTCAGCCCGTACGGCCAGGGGCCAGGAGAGACCCAGTACTTC; CDR3aa: CASSPVSPYGQGPGETQYF
d_gene: TRBD1; j_gene: TRBJ2-7; v_gene: TRBV18; len: 16; abundance: NA; CDR3nt: TGTGCCAGCTCAAAGTTGGGACAGGGGACTTCCTACGAGCAGTACTTC; CDR3aa: CASSKLGQGTSYEQYF
d_gene: TRBD2; j_gene: TRBJ2-7; v_gene: TRBV6-6; len: 14; abundance: NA; CDR3nt: TGTGCCAGCAGTTACGGGCTAGCGGGATACGAGCAGTACTTC; CDR3aa: CASSYGLAGYEQYF
d_gene: TRBD1; j_gene: TRBJ2-7; v_gene: TRBV19; len: 14; abundance: NA; CDR3nt: TGTGCCAGTAACACCGGGACAGGGGTCTCCGAGCAGTACTTC; CDR3aa: CASNTGTGVSEQYF
d_gene: NA; j_gene: TRBJ1-1; v_gene: TRBV6-2/TRBV6-3; len: 12; abundance: NA; CDR3nt: TGTGCCAGCAGTTACTGGGAGACTGAAGCTTTCTTT; CDR3aa: CASSYWETEAFF
d_gene: NA; j_gene: TRBJ2-1; v_gene: TRBV5-1; len: 15; abundance: NA; CDR3nt: TGCGCCAGCAGCCGAGAACAGAGCTCCTACAATGAGCAGTTCTTC; CDR3aa: CASSREQSSYNEQFF
d_gene: NA; j_gene: TRBJ1-1; v_gene: TRBV6-2/TRBV6-3; len: 13; abundance: NA; CDR3nt: TGTGCCAGCAGTCTTCACAGGAACACTGAAGCTTTCTTT; CDR3aa: CASSLHRNTEAFF
d_gene: TRBD1; j_gene: TRBJ1-6; v_gene: TRBV5-5; len: 15; abundance: NA; CDR3nt: TGTGCCAGCAGCTCCTTGGACAGGGATAATTCACCCCTCCACTTT; CDR3aa: CASSSLDRDNSPLHF
d_gene: TRBD1; j_gene: TRBJ2-7; v_gene: TRBV19; len: 14; abundance: NA; CDR3nt: TGTGCCAGTAGTCTTTGGGACAGGTCCCACGAGCAGTACTTC; CDR3aa: CASSLWDRSHEQYF
d_gene: TRBD1; j_gene: TRBJ1-2; v_gene: TRBV6-5; len: 15; abundance: NA; CDR3nt: TGTGCCACCGACCCGTTGGGACAGGGGGCCGGTGGCTACACCTTC; CDR3aa: CATDPLGQGAGGYTF
d_gene: TRBD1; j_gene: TRBJ1-1; v_gene: TRBV5-1; len: 15; abundance: NA; CDR3nt: TGCGCCAGCAGCCAGACAGGGGGTTCCAACGCGGGAGCTTTCTTT; CDR3aa: CASSQTGGSNAGAFF
d_gene: NA; j_gene: TRBJ1-2; v_gene: TRBV19; len: 11; abundance: NA; CDR3nt: TGTGCCAGTAACCGGGGGGATGGCTACACCTTC; CDR3aa: CASNRGDGYTF
d_gene: NA; j_gene: TRBJ1-5; v_gene: TRBV2; len: 14; abundance: NA; CDR3nt: TGTGCCAGCAGTTTCAGGGAAAGCAATCAGCCCCAGCATTTT; CDR3aa: CASSFRESNQPQHF
d_gene: TRBD2; j_gene: TRBJ2-7; v_gene: TRBV19; len: 14; abundance: NA; CDR3nt: TGTGCCAGTGGAAGCGGGGAGAGCTCCTACGAGCAGTACTTC; CDR3aa: CASGSGESSYEQYF
d_gene: NA; j_gene: TRBJ1-2; v_gene: TRBV7-2; len: 14; abundance: few; CDR3nt: TGTGCCAGCAGCTTAGTTTCAGGGGACTATGGCTACACCTTC; CDR3aa: CASSLVSGDYGYTF
d_gene: NA; j_gene: TRBJ1-2; v_gene: TRBV9; len: 14; abundance: NA; CDR3nt: TGTGCCAGCAGCGTAGCAGGGCCCAACTATGGCTACACCTTC; CDR3aa: CASSVAGPNYGYTF
d_gene: TRBD2; j_gene: TRBJ2-1; v_gene: TRBV7-2; len: 17; abundance: NA; CDR3nt: TGTGCCAGCAGCCAGAGCGGGGGCTTAAGCTCCTACAATGAGCAGTTCTTC; CDR3aa: CASSQSGGLSSYNEQFF
d_gene: NA; j_gene: TRBJ2-3; v_gene: TRBV11-2; len: 16; abundance: NA; CDR3nt: TGTGCCAGCAGCCCGGGGAGGTGGGGCTCTACAGATACGCAGTATTTT; CDR3aa: CASSPGRWGSTDTQYF
d_gene: NA; j_gene: TRBJ1-1; v_gene: TRBV18; len: 15; abundance: NA; CDR3nt: TGTGCCAGCTCACCACCGGACAGCTGGAGGACTGAAGCTTTCTTT; CDR3aa: CASSPPDSWRTEAFF
d_gene: TRBD1; j_gene: TRBJ1-1; v_gene: TRBV5-1; len: 13; abundance: once; CDR3nt: TGCGCCAGCAGCTTGAACAGGGGGACTGAAGCTTTCTTT; CDR3aa: CASSLNRGTEAFF
d_gene: NA; j_gene: TRBJ1-2; v_gene: TRBV27; len: 13; abundance: NA; CDR3nt: TGTGCCAGCAGTTTATTCGGTAACTATGGCTACACCTTC; CDR3aa: CASSLFGNYGYTF
d_gene: NA; j_gene: TRBJ2-7; v_gene: TRBV5-5; len: 15; abundance: NA; CDR3nt: TGTGCCAGCAGCTTGATTCTCGGCAGGACCTACGAGCAGTACTTC; CDR3aa: CASSLILGRTYEQYF
d_gene: NA; j_gene: TRBJ1-1; v_gene: TRBV29-1; len: 13; abundance: NA; CDR3nt: TGCAGCGTTGTAAGACTCATGAACACTGAAGCTTTCTTT; CDR3aa: CSVVRLMNTEAFF
d_gene: NA; j_gene: TRBJ1-2; v_gene: TRBV5-1; len: 15; abundance: NA; CDR3nt: TGCGCCAGCAGCTTGACTGGGGACAACGCCTATGGCTACACCTTC; CDR3aa: CASSLTGDNAYGYTF
d_gene: NA; j_gene: TRBJ1-5; v_gene: TRBV6-6; len: 16; abundance: NA; CDR3nt: TGTGCCAGCAGTTACTCAGGGGGACGGAGCAATCAGCCCCAGCATTTT; CDR3aa: CASSYSGGRSNQPQHF
d_gene: NA; j_gene: TRBJ2-6; v_gene: TRBV7-2; len: 20; abundance: NA; CDR3nt: TGTGCCAGCAGCTTAGCTAGGCGCGGAGGAATAACTCCTGGGGCCAACGTCCTGACTTTC; CDR3aa: CASSLARRGGITPGANVLTF
d_gene: TRBD1; j_gene: TRBJ2-7; v_gene: TRBV11-2; len: 17; abundance: NA; CDR3nt: TGTGCCAGCAGCTTAGAAAGATCGGGGACAGGGGTCTACGAGCAGTACTTC; CDR3aa: CASSLERSGTGVYEQYF
d_gene: NA; j_gene: TRBJ2-7; v_gene: TRBV20-1; len: 11; abundance: NA; CDR3nt: TGCAGTGCTAGAGCAGCCTACGAGCAGTACTTC; CDR3aa: CSARAAYEQYF